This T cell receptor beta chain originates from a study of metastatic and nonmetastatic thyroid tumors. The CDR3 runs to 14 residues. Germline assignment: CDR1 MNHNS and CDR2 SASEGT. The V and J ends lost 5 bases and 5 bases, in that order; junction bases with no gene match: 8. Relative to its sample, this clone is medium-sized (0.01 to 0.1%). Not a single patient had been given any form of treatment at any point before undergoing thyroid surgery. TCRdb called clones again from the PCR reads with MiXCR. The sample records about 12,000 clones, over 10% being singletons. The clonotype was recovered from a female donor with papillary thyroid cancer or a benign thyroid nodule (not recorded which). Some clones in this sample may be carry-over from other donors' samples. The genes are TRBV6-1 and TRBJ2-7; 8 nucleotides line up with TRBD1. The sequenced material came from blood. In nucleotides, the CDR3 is TGTGCCAGCAGTTCGAGGACAGGGATCAACGAGCAGTACTTC. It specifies CASSSRTGINEQYF.